This passage covers 2 T cell receptor beta chains from one sample sequenced in a study of shared clonotypes between healthy human individuals. Repertoires were generated with immunoSEQ multiplex PCR, while TCRdb's copy carries only in-frame clones and drops some. The sample has about 480,000 clones; 75% to 80% are singletons. Sequencing used PBMCs. The receptors come from a middle-aged woman in good health. Some clones in this sample may be carry-over from other donors' samples.

This clone showed up just once. Additional DNA sequences in this sample encode the identical CDR3. This chain connects TRBV7-3 to TRBJ2-3; a possible D gene is TRBD2 (6 bases). Germline values: CDR1 SGHTA, CDR2 FQGTGA. With 0 bases removed from V and 5 bases from J, the gap between germline ends came to 9 bases. The length of the CDR3 is 14 residues. The CDR3 reads CASSLTGGLDTQYF. In DNA form, the CDR3 reads TGTGCCAGCAGCTTAACGGGGGGATTAGATACGCAGTATTTT.

The genes are TRBV7-9 and TRBJ1-3; a weak D match, TRBD1 (5 bases). With 2 bases removed from V and 11 bases from J, the gap between germline ends came to 13 bases. The V gene's germline CDR1 is SEHNR and CDR2 FQNEAQ (reference sequence). The CDR3 loop spans 13 amino acids. CDR3 nucleotides: TGTGCCAGCAGCTTATGGGACCAAACCCCCATATATTTT. Amino acid sequence: CASSLWDQTPIYF.